The present TCR beta chain was sequenced within a study of regulatory T cells in long-lasting Graves disease. Whole-study context: Disease was considered persistent Graves' disease after over 5 years of antithyroid drugs (with positive TSH receptor antibodies).

Researchers made TCR beta libraries by using iRepertoire HTBI primers and running Arm-PCR on CDR3 regions. TCRdb independently ran MiXCR on the multiplex PCR reads; one entry per CDR3 protein. The repertoire includes roughly 500,000 distinct CDR3 sequences, less than 25% of them detected once, and approximately 7.8% sits in the top ten. In the case of this clonotype: The antigen is undetermined.

Findings and limits, study-wide: The analysis examined peripheral blood only and excluded thyroid tissue.

V lost 5 bases to trimming and J lost 2 bases; unmatched junction nucleotides: 11. The germline gives CDR1 DFQATT, CDR2 SNEGSKA (reference sequence). The CDR3 is made up of 17 amino acids. Described time point: persistent/refractory GD, antithyroid drugs over 5 years with positive TRAb. PBMCs were the source of the RNA used for TCR sequencing. Patients hailed from an endocrinology department in Xi'an, China. The sequence was obtained from a female donor with Graves disease. V and J are TRBV20-1 and TRBJ2-5; 13 nucleotides line up with TRBD2. The sequencing here drew on peripheral blood mononuclear cells (PBMCs), taken when the disease was refractory, from a patient treated with antithyroid drugs. The CDR3 nucleotides are TGCAGTGCTCCAATATGGACTAGCGGGAGTACACAAGAGACCCAGTACTTC. Translating gives CSAPIWTSGSTQETQYF.